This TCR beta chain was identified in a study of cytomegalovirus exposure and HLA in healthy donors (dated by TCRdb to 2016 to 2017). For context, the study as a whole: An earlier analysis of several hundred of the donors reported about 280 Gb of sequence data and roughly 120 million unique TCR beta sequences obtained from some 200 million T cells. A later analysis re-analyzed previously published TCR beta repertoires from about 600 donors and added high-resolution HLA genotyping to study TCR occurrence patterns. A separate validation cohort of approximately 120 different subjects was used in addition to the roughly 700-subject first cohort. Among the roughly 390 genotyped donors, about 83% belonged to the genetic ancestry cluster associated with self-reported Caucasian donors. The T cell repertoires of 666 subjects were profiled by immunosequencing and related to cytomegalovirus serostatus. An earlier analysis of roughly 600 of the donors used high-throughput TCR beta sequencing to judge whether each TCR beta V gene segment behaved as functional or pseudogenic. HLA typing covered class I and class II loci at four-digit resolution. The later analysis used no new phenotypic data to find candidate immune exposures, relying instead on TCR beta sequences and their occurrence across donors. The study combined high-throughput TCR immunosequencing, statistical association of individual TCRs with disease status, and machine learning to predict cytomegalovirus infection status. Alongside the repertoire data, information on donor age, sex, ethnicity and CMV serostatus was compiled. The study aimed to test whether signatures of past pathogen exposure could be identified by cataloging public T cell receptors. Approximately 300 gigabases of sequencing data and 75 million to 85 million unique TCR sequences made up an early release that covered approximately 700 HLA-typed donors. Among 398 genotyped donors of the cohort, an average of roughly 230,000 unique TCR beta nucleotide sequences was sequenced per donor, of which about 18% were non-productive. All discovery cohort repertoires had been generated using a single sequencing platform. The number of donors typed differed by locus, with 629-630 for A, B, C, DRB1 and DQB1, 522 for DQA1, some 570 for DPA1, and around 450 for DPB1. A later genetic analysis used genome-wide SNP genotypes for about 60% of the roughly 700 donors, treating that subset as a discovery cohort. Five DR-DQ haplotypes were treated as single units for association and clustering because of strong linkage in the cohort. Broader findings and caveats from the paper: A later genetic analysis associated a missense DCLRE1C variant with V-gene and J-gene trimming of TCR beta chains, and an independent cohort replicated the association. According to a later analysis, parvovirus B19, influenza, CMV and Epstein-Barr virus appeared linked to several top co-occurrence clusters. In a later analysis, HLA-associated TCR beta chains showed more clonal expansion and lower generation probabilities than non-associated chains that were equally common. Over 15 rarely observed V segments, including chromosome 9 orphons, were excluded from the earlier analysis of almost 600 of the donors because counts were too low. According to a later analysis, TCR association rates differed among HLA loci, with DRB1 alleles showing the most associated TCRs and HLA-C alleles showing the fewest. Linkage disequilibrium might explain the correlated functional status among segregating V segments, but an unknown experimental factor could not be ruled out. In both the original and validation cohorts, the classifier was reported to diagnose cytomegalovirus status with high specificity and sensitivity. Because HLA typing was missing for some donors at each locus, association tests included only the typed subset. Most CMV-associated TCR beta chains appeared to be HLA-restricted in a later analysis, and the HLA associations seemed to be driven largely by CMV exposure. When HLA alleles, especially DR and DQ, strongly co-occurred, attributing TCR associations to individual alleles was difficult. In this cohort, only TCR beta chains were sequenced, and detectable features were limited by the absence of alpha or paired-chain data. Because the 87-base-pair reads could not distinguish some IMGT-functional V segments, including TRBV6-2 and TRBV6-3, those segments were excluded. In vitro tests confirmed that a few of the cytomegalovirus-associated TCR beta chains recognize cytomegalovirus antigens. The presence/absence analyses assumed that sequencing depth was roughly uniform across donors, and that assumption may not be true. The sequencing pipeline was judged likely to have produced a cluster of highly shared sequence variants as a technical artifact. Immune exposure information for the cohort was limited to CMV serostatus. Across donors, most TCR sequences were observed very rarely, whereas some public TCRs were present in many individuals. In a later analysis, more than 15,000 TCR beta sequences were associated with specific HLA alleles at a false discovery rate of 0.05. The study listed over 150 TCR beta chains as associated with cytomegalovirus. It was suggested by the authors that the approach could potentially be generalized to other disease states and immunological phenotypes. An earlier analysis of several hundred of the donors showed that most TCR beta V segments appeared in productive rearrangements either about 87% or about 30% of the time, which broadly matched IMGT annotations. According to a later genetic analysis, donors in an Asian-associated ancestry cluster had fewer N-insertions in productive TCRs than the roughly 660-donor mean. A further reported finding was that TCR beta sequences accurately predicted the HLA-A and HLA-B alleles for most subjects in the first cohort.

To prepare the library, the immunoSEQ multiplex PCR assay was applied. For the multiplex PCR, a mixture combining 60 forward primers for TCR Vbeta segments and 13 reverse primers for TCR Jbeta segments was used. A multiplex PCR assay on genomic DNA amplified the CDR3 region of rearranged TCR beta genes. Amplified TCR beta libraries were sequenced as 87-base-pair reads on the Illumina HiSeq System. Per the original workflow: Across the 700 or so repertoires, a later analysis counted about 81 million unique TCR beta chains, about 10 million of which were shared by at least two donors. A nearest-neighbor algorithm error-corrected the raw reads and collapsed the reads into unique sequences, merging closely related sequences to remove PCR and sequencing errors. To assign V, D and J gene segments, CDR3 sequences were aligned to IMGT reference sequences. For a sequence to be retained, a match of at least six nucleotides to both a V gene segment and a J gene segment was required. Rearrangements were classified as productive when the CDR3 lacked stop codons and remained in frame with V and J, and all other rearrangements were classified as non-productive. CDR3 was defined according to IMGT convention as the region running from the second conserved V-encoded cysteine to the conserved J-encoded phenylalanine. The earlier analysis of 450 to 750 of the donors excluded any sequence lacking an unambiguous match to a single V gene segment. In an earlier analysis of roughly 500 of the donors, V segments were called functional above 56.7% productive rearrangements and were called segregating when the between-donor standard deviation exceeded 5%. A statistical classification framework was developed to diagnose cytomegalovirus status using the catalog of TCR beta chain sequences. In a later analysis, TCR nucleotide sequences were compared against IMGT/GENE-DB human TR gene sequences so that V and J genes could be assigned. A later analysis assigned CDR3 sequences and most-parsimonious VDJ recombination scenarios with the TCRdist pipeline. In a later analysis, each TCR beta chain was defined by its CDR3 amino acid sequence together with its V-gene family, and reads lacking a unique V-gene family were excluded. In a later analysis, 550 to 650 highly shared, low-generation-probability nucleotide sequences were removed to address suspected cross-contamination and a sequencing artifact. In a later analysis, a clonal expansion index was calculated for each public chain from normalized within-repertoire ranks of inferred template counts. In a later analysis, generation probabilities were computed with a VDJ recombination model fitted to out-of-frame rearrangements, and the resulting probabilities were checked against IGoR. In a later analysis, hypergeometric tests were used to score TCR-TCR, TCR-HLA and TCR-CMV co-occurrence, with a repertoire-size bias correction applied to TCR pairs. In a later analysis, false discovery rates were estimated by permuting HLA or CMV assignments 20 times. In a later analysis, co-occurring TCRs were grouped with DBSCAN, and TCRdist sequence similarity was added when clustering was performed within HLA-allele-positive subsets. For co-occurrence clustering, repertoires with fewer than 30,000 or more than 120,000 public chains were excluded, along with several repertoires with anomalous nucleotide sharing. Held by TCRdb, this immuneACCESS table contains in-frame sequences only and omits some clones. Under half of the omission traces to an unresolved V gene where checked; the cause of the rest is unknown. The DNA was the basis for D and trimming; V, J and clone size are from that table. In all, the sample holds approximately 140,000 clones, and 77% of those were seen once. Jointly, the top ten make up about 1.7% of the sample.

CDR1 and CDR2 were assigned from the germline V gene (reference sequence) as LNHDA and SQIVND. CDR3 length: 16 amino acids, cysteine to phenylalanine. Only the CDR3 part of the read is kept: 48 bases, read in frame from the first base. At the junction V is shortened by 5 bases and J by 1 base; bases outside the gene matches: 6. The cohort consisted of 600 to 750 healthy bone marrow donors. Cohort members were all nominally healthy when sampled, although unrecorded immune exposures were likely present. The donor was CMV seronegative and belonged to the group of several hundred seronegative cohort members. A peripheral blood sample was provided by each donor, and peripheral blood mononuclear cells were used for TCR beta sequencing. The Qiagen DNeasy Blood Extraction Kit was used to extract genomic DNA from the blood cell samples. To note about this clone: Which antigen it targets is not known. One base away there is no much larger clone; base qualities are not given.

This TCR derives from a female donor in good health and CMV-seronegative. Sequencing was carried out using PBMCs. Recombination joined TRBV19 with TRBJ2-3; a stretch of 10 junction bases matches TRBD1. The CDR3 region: CASSHRGQGRTDTQYF. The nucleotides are TGTGCCAGTAGTCACAGGGGACAGGGGCGCACAGATACGCAGTATTTT. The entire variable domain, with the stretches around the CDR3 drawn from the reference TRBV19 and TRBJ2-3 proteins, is DGGITQSPKYLFRKEGQNVTLSCEQNLNHDAMYWYRQDPGQGLRLIYYSQIVNDFQKGDIAEGYSVSREKKESFPLTVTSAQKNPTAFYLCASSHRGQGRTDTQYFGPGTRLTVL.